Listed here are 4 T cell receptor beta chains from one sample, sequenced in a study of Graves' ophthalmopathy and Graves' hyperthyroidism. As the template, RNA transcripts were used to amplify TCR beta CDR3 regions. HTBI primers were employed in first-round RT-PCR, then a second-round multiplex PCR followed. TCRdb reanalysed the multiplex PCR reads using MiXCR and keeps one entry per CDR3 protein. The repertoire holds about 550,000 distinct CDR3 sequences, with roughly 40% as singletons. The sequencing input was peripheral blood or thyroid tissue (not recorded which). Receptors originate from an adult man with Graves' hyperthyroidism.

At least ten counts were recorded for this clonotype. The chain employs TRBV7-2 and TRBJ2-2; 8 bases agree with TRBD2. Looked up from germline, CDR1 is SGHTA and CDR2 is FQGNSA. The CDR3 has 18 residues. Trimming took 1 base from V and 0 from J; bases not matched to a gene: 7. CDR3 coding DNA: TGTGCCAGCAGCTTAGAAGGCGGCGGGGGGCCGAACACCGGGGAGCTGTTTTTT. Encoded protein: CASSLEGGGGPNTGELFF.

The sample holds a few counts of this clonotype. The chain carries TRBV6-5 and TRBJ2-7, with D tentatively TRBD1 or TRBD2 (5 bases each). V shed 2 bases and J shed 0 bases, with 17 bases lying between them. Germline V lookup: CDR1 MNHEY, CDR2 SVGAGI. The CDR3 is made up of 17 amino acids. The CDR3 sequence: CASSYPMGDGASYEQYF. For the CDR3, the DNA is TGTGCCAGCAGTTACCCTATGGGGGACGGAGCCTCCTACGAGCAGTACTTC.

This clonotype was recorded at least ten times. The chain links TRBV29-1 to TRBJ1-1, with TRBD1 as a possible D gene (5 bases). Germline V CDR1 and CDR2: SQVTM, ANQGSEA. V lost 6 bases and J 6 bases, leaving 11 bases between the germline ends. The CDR3 has 11 residues. CDR3 sequence (DNA): TGCAGCGTCGACAGTACCGCTGAAGCTTTCTTT. It specifies CSVDSTAEAFF.

This clonotype was seen more than once but under ten times. V usage is TRBV7-9 and J usage is TRBJ2-7, with 7 bases lining up with TRBD2. The V segment lost 6 bases and the J segment 5 bases; nucleotides outside the gene matches: 16. The CDR3 runs to 16 residues. The germline V gene has CDR1 SEHNR and CDR2 FQNEAQ (reference sequence). CDR3: CASSFFPGRAEDEQYF. The CDR3 DNA reads TGTGCCAGCAGTTTCTTCCCTGGGAGGGCCGAGGACGAGCAGTACTTC.